Listed below are T cell receptor beta chains from one sample, sequenced in a study of blood T cell repertoires in COVID-19. The repertoire was sequenced with immunoSEQ multiplex PCR; TCRdb's copy has only in-frame clones and lacks some. The sample lists some 68,000 clones; around 90% were seen once. The sample consisted of peripheral blood. The receptors originated from a man over 45 with COVID-19, enrolled during active disease. The CDR3 runs from the conserved cysteine through the conserved F or W. A D gene is named only where the DNA matches it firmly. For some rows the clone size is stated as once, few or many, or as a class when expanded; others skip it.

CDR3 length	V gene	clone size	J gene	D gene	CDR3 DNA	CDR3 protein
13	TRBV6-2/TRBV6-3	-	TRBJ1-5	-	TGTGCCAGCAGCCCCTCGGAGAATCAGCCCCAGCATTTT	CASSPSENQPQHF
19	TRBV28	-	TRBJ2-1	TRBD2	TGTGCCAGCAGTTACGGGACTAGCGGGAGGTCGAGCTCCTACAATGAGCAGTTCTTC	CASSYGTSGRSSSYNEQFF
16	TRBV5-1	-	TRBJ2-2	TRBD2	TGCGCCAGCAGCCCTGGACTAGCGGGAAACACCGGGGAGCTGTTTTTT	CASSPGLAGNTGELFF
16	TRBV27	-	TRBJ2-7	TRBD1	TGTGCCAGCAGCAGACAGGGGGCGCGGGCAGAGTACGAGCAGTACTTC	CASSRQGARAEYEQYF
12	TRBV5-1	-	TRBJ2-7	-	TGCGCCAGCACTGCGCCTGGCGGGTGGCAGTACTTC	CASTAPGGWQYF
13	TRBV28	-	TRBJ2-3	-	TGTGCCAGCGAGGGCGGGAGCACAGATACGCAGTATTTT	CASEGGSTDTQYF
12	TRBV24-1	-	TRBJ1-2	-	TGTGCCACCAGTGAACCGCGGGGTGGCTACACCTTC	CATSEPRGGYTF
15	TRBV7-9	-	TRBJ2-5	TRBD1	TGTGCCAGCGGAAGACAGGGGGCGGCAAAAGAGACCCAGTACTTC	CASGRQGAAKETQYF
14	TRBV6-5	-	TRBJ1-5	TRBD1	TGTGCCAGCAGGGGACAGGCTAGCAATCAGCCCCAGCATTTT	CASRGQASNQPQHF
16	TRBV5-4	-	TRBJ2-2	TRBD1	TGTGCCAGCAGCCCGGACAGGGGCGGGAACACCGGGGAGCTGTTTTTT	CASSPDRGGNTGELFF
16	TRBV4-1	-	TRBJ2-3	-	TGCGCCAGCAGCCAAGTAGGTAGCGCGTACACAGATACGCAGTATTTT	CASSQVGSAYTDTQYF
14	TRBV27	-	TRBJ2-7	TRBD2	TGTGCCAGCAGTTTAAGTGGGAGGGCCTACGAGCAGTACTTC	CASSLSGRAYEQYF
17	TRBV28	-	TRBJ1-5	-	TGTGCCAGCAGGCCCCGTCGGAAGGGGATCCTAGATCAGCCCCAGCATTTT	CASRPRRKGILDQPQHF
18	TRBV7-2	-	TRBJ2-7	TRBD2	TGTGCCAGCAGCTGGCAGGGGGCCGGGACTAGCGGGAACTACGAGCAGTACTTC	CASSWQGAGTSGNYEQYF
16	TRBV5-4	-	TRBJ2-3	TRBD2	TGTGCCAGCAGCTTGGTGACTAGCGGACCCACAGATACGCAGTATTTT	CASSLVTSGPTDTQYF
16	TRBV7-2	-	TRBJ1-5	TRBD1	TGTGCCAGCAGCTTAGAGGTTGGGACAGCGAATCAGCCCCAGCATTTT	CASSLEVGTANQPQHF
15	TRBV9	-	TRBJ2-1	TRBD2	TGTGCCAGCAGCGTGAGGCTAGCGGACTACAATGAGCAGTTCTTC	CASSVRLADYNEQFF
15	TRBV9	-	TRBJ1-2	TRBD1	TGTGCCAGCAGCGCCCGGGACAGGGGCAACTATGGCTACACCTTC	CASSARDRGNYGYTF
12	TRBV29-1	-	TRBJ2-1	TRBD2	TGCAGCGCCGAGGGACTAGCCGGTGAGCAGTTCTTC	CSAEGLAGEQFF
13	TRBV6-5	-	TRBJ2-7	TRBD1	TGTGCCAGCACCACAACAGGGGGCTACGAGCAGTACTTC	CASTTTGGYEQYF
16	TRBV4-2	few	TRBJ2-1	TRBD1	TGTGCCAGCAGCCAAGGCGGGCAGGGGGCGGACAATGAGCAGTTCTTC	CASSQGGQGADNEQFF
16	TRBV5-1	-	TRBJ2-1	-	TGCGCCAGCAGCTTGGCCAGCGACAGGCGATACAATGAGCAGTTCTTC	CASSLASDRRYNEQFF
16	TRBV13	-	TRBJ2-3	TRBD2	TGTGCCAGCAGCTTAGTGGCTAGCGGAAAGGGAGATACGCAGTATTTT	CASSLVASGKGDTQYF
13	TRBV11-2	once	TRBJ1-2	-	TGTGCCAGCAGCCTCGCGGGGGGCTATGGCTACACCTTC	CASSLAGGYGYTF
15	TRBV5-1	-	TRBJ2-1	TRBD2	TGCGCCAGCAGCTTGTTGGCTAGCGGGAGTGATGAGCAGTTCTTC	CASSLLASGSDEQFF
15	TRBV28	-	TRBJ2-7	TRBD2	TGTGCCAGCAGCCTCCCGGTTAGCGGGAGGGGGGAGCAGTACTTC	CASSLPVSGRGEQYF
14	TRBV6-6	-	TRBJ2-5	TRBD2	TGTGCCAGCAGTTATAGCGGGAGAGATGAGACCCAGTACTTC	CASSYSGRDETQYF
18	TRBV6-2/TRBV6-3	-	TRBJ2-4	TRBD2	TGTGCCAGCAGTTACCTGAGGCTCCGCTCCGGGGGGAAACTCATTCAGTACTTC	CASSYLRLRSGGKLIQYF
16	TRBV10-3	-	TRBJ2-2	-	TGTGCCATCAGTGAGACTGGTGGGCGGAACACCGGGGAGCTGTTTTTT	CAISETGGRNTGELFF
17	TRBV11-3	-	TRBJ2-3	-	TGTGCCAGCAGTCCCTCACACAGGTTTTCTGGCACAGATACGCAGTATTTT	CASSPSHRFSGTDTQYF
16	TRBV7-8	-	TRBJ1-6	TRBD1	TGTGCCAGCAGCCCCGACCGGGACAGGGGGCGGTCACCCCTCCACTTT	CASSPDRDRGRSPLHF
17	TRBV27	once	TRBJ2-7	TRBD2	TGTGCCAGCAGTTTCACTCGAAGACTAGCGGATTCCTACGAGCAGTACTTC	CASSFTRRLADSYEQYF
15	TRBV6-5	once	TRBJ2-7	TRBD1	TGTGCCAGCAGCCCCTCGCGACAGGGGTACTACGAGCAGTACTTC	CASSPSRQGYYEQYF
16	TRBV30	-	TRBJ1-3	TRBD1	TGTGCCTGGAGTGTGCGGACAGGTGTCGCGGGAAACACCATATATTTT	CAWSVRTGVAGNTIYF
13	TRBV5-1	few	TRBJ2-7	-	TGCGCCAGCAGCCATACACCCTCCTACGAGCAGTACTTC	CASSHTPSYEQYF
16	TRBV18	once	TRBJ1-6	TRBD1	TGTGCCAGCTCAAAAGACAGGGCCTCCTATAATTCACCCCTCCACTTT	CASSKDRASYNSPLHF
16	TRBV2	-	TRBJ2-2	-	TGTGCCAGCACCCTCGCCAGGGGTGTGAACACCGGGGAGCTGTTTTTT	CASTLARGVNTGELFF
12	TRBV29-1	-	TRBJ1-2	TRBD1	TGCAGCGTAGACAGGGGAGCGGATGGCTACACCTTC	CSVDRGADGYTF
16	TRBV4-1	-	TRBJ1-1	-	TGCGCCAGCAGCCAAGTACACAGGTCCATGAACACTGAAGCTTTCTTT	CASSQVHRSMNTEAFF
14	TRBV5-1	-	TRBJ2-7	TRBD2	TGCGCCAGCAGTATGGTAGCGGGGGCGTACGAGCAGTACTTC	CASSMVAGAYEQYF
14	TRBV5-1	-	TRBJ2-5	-	TGCGCCAGCAGCTTGGAACGCGGACAAGAGACCCAGTACTTC	CASSLERGQETQYF
15	TRBV27	-	TRBJ2-1	TRBD2	TGTGCCAGCAGTTGGGGACTAGCAGTCTACAATGAGCAGTTCTTC	CASSWGLAVYNEQFF
12	TRBV7-9	-	TRBJ2-1	-	TGTGCCAGCAGCCCGAGGTTCGATGAGCAGTTCTTC	CASSPRFDEQFF
13	TRBV19	-	TRBJ2-1	TRBD2	TGTGCCAGTAGTCGAGCGGGAGGATATGAGCAGTTCTTC	CASSRAGGYEQFF
17	TRBV5-1	-	TRBJ1-1	TRBD1	TGCGCCAGCAGCTTGATAACAGGGGGCAGGGTGAACACTGAAGCTTTCTTT	CASSLITGGRVNTEAFF
13	TRBV29-1	-	TRBJ2-1	TRBD2	TGCAGCGCCGGGGGGGCCCCGGGGAATGAGCAGTTCTTC	CSAGGAPGNEQFF
15	TRBV18	once	TRBJ2-3	TRBD2	TGTGCCAGCTCACCCCAGCTCGGGAGGGCAGATACGCAGTATTTT	CASSPQLGRADTQYF
13	TRBV28	-	TRBJ2-1	TRBD2	TGTGCCAGCAGACGGGAGGCTTACAATGAGCAGTTCTTC	CASRREAYNEQFF
16	TRBV6-1	-	TRBJ2-3	TRBD2	TGTGCCAGCAGTGAGCCATCTAGCGGGAGGCCAGATACGCAGTATTTT	CASSEPSSGRPDTQYF
14	TRBV7-2	-	TRBJ1-2	TRBD1	TGTGCCAGCAGCCCTCGGACAGGGTCAGAGGGCTACACCTTC	CASSPRTGSEGYTF
15	TRBV6-5	few	TRBJ2-7	TRBD2	TGTGCCAGCAGCCCCCTAGCGGGATCCCCCTACGAGCAGTACTTC	CASSPLAGSPYEQYF
13	TRBV4-2	-	TRBJ2-1	-	TGTGCCAGCAGCCAAGAGCCAGGTAGTGAGCAGTTCTTC	CASSQEPGSEQFF
13	TRBV2	-	TRBJ1-2	TRBD1	TGTGCCAGCATCTTGGAGGGGGCGGATGGCTACACCTTC	CASILEGADGYTF
15	TRBV28	-	TRBJ2-5	TRBD1	TGTGCCAGCAGTTCCCAGAGACAGGGAATAGAGACCCAGTACTTC	CASSSQRQGIETQYF
13	TRBV29-1	-	TRBJ2-1	TRBD1	TGCACCGCTAGGGGACAGGGGTACAATGAGCAGTTCTTC	CTARGQGYNEQFF
16	TRBV5-4	-	TRBJ1-1	-	TGTGCCAGCAGCACCCAAGTACAGTCCAGCGGGACTGAAGCTTTCTTT	CASSTQVQSSGTEAFF
14	TRBV18	-	TRBJ2-3	-	TGTGCCAGCTCACCTGTGGGGCCTGGAGATACGCAGTATTTT	CASSPVGPGDTQYF